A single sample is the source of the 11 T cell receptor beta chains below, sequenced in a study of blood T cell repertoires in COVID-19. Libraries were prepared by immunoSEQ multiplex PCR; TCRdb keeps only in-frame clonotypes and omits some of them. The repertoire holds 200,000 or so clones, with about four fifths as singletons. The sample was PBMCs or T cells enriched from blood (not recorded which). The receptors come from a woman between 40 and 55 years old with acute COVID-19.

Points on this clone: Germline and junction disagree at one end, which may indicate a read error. CDR3 DNA sequence: TGCAGTGCTAATCGAGATGGTGTGTTC. This sequence encodes CSANRDGVF. The genes are TRBV20-1 and TRBJ2-7; D not certain. This CDR3 contains 9 residues. Germline V gene sequence: CDR1 DFQATT, CDR2 SNEGSKA (reference sequence).

CDR3 DNA: TGTGCCAGCAGCTTAACGGCCACCCGGAGCGAGCAGTACTTC. This gives the protein CASSLTATRSEQYF. The chain combines TRBV7-2 with TRBJ2-7; no clear D. CDR1 SGHTA and CDR2 FQGNSA come from the germline V gene. Trimming shortened V by 2 bases and J by 6 bases, and 14 bases separated the two germline ends. This CDR3 has 14 amino acids.

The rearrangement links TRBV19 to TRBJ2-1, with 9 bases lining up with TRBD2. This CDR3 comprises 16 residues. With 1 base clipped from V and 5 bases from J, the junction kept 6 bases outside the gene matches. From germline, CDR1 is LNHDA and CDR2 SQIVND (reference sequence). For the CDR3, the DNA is TGTGCCAGTAGTATAGCCGCGCGGGAGGGAGACAATGAGCAGTTCTTC. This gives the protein CASSIAAREGDNEQFF.

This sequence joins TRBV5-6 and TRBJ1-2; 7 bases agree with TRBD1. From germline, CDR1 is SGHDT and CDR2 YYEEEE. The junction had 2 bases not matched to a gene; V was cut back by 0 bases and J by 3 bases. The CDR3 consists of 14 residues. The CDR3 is CASSLEDRHYGYTF. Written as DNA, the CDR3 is TGTGCCAGCAGCTTGGAGGACAGGCACTATGGCTACACCTTC.

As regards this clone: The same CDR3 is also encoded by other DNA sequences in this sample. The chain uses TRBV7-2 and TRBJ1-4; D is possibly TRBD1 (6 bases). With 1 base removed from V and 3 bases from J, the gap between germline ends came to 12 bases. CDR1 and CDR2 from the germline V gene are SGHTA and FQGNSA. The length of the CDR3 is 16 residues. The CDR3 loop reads CASSLGRAGANEKLFF. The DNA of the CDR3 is TGTGCCAGCAGCTTAGGAAGGGCAGGGGCTAATGAAAAACTGTTTTTT.

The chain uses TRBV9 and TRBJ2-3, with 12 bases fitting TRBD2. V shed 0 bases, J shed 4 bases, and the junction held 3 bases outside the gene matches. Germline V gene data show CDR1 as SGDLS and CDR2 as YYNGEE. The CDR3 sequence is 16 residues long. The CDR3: CASSVDGLAGSDTQYF. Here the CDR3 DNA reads TGTGCCAGCAGCGTAGACGGACTAGCGGGATCAGATACGCAGTATTTT.

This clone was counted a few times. CDR3 nucleotide sequence: TGTGCCAGCTCACCGGACACGAGCTCCTATAATTCACCCCTCCACTTT. This encodes CASSPDTSSYNSPLHF. The chain joins TRBV18 to TRBJ1-6; D is perhaps TRBD1 (5 bases). V shed 3 bases and J shed 0 bases, with 9 bases lying between them. CDR3 length: 16 amino acids. Germline V gene lookup returns CDR1 KGHSH and CDR2 LQKENI.

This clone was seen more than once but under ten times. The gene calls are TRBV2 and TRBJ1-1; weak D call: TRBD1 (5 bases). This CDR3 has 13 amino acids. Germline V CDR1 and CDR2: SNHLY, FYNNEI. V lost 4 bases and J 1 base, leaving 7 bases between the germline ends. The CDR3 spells CASSGQTNTEAFF. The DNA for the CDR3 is TGTGCCAGCAGTGGACAGACGAACACTGAAGCTTTCTTT. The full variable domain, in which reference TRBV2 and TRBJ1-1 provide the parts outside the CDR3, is EPEVTQTPSHQVTQMGQEVILRCVPISNHLYFYWYRQILGQKVEFLVSFYNNEISEKSEIFDDQFSVERPDGSNFTLKIRSTKLEDSAMYFCASSGQTNTEAFFGQGTRLTVV.

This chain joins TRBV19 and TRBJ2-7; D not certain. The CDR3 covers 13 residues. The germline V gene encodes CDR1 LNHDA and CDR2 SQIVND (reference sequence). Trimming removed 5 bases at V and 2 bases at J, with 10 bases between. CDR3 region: CASSPQKPYEQYF. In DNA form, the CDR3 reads TGTGCCAGTAGTCCGCAAAAGCCCTACGAGCAGTACTTC.

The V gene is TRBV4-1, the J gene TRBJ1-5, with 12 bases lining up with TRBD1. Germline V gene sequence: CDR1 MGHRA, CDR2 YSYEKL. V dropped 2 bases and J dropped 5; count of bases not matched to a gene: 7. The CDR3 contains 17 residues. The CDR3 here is CASSQTRDRGRDQPQHF. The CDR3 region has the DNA TGCGCCAGCAGCCAAACCAGGGACAGGGGGCGCGATCAGCCCCAGCATTTT.

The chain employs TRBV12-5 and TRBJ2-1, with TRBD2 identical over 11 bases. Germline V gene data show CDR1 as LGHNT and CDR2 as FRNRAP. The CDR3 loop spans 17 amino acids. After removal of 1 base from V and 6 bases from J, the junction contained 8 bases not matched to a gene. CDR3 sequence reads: CASGLGPLSGGGNEQFF. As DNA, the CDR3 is TGTGCTAGTGGTTTGGGCCCTCTTAGCGGGGGGGGCAATGAGCAGTTCTTC.